The rows below give T cell receptor beta chains drawn from one sample of a study of tumor-infiltrating lymphocytes in primary liver carcinoma. TCRdb redid the calling of the multiplex PCR reads with MiXCR, one entry per CDR3 protein. The profile shows roughly 330,000 distinct CDR3 sequences, approximately 65% of them singletons. The sample was peripheral blood. These receptors all stem from a man aged 40-50 years with primary liver carcinoma and hepatitis B virus infection. CDR3s leave out the opening cysteine and the closing phenylalanine or tryptophan.

J	V	CDR3
TRBJ2-7	TRBV4-1	ATSRTGQKSSYEQY
TRBJ2-7	TRBV6-5	ASSATQGAKQY
TRBJ2-1	TRBV11-2	ARSPLAGEEF
TRBJ2-7	TRBV7-9	ASSAGQASEQY
TRBJ2-7	TRBV5-6	ASNSLNSQSYEQY
TRBJ2-7	TRBV7-9	ASSLGAGVEQY
TRBJ2-3	TRBV11-1	TSSEVGGLTDTQY
TRBJ1-4	TRBV6-6	ASSYLGTVGSEKLF
TRBJ2-7	TRBV11-2	ASILRQWYEQY
TRBJ1-5	TRBV10-3	AISDTWGNQPQH
TRBJ2-6	TRBV6-2/TRBV6-3	ASSYSTGAGANVLT
TRBJ2-5	TRBV6-2/TRBV6-3	ASSWNTHETQY
TRBJ1-1	TRBV13	ASSFSRARGTEAF
TRBJ2-7	TRBV11-2	ASNSRTGGYVQY
TRBJ1-6	TRBV28	ASSFSDRKNSPLH
TRBJ2-1	TRBV7-9	ASSFSGTKHYNEQF
TRBJ2-1	TRBV11-3	ASSLPGFYEQF
TRBJ2-7	TRBV11-2	AGSFFSDEQY
TRBJ2-7	TRBV12-3/TRBV12-4	DSSLLAGPGNEQY
TRBJ2-7	TRBV7-8	ASSPLRVLNYEQY
TRBJ2-1	TRBV29-1	SVEGLAGAPNEQF
TRBJ2-5	TRBV5-4	ASSLPRVGRETQY
TRBJ2-2	TRBV5-5	TSSMEAGAGELF
TRBJ2-1	TRBV5-5	ASSLFSNEQF
TRBJ2-5	TRBV5-1	ASSLGRVSETQY
TRBJ2-2	TRBV7-6	ASSPTSGRNGELF
TRBJ2-1	TRBV7-3	ASSFGFYNELF
TRBJ1-6	TRBV29-1	SVRKSYNSPLH
TRBJ2-1	TRBV6-6	ASSYGSAAANEQF
TRBJ1-1	TRBV12-5	ASGLPKNRDKDTEAF
TRBJ2-1	TRBV11-2	ASSRTSGNYNEQF
TRBJ2-4	TRBV6-6	ASSYMKREKARNIQY
TRBJ2-7	TRBV11-1	ASSFSRGHEQC
TRBJ2-7	TRBV12-3/TRBV12-4	ASSTPGQGDEQY
TRBJ2-7	TRBV11-2	ASNPELAVASYEQY
TRBJ2-7	TRBV11-2	LSSRQGAAYEQY
TRBJ2-1	TRBV11-3	GAARGPDNGQF
TRBJ2-1	TRBV5-6	ASSLSSLSGQF
TRBJ2-1	TRBV6-2/TRBV6-3	ASSSRHSGASEQF
TRBJ2-1	TRBV7-2	ASSSGLATDEQF
TRBJ2-7	TRBV6-5	ASSYRGDSYEQY